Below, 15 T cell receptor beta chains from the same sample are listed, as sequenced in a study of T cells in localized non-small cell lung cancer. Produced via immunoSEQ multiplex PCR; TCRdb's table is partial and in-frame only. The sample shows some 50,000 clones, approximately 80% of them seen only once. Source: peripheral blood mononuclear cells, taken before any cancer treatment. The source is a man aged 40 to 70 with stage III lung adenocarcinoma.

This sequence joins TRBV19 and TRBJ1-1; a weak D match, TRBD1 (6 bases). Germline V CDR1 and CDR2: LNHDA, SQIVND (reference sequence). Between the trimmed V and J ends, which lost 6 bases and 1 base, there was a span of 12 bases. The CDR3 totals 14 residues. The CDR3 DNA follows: TGTGCCAGTAGCAGACAGGAAACGAACACTGAAGCTTTCTTT. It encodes CASSRQETNTEAFF.

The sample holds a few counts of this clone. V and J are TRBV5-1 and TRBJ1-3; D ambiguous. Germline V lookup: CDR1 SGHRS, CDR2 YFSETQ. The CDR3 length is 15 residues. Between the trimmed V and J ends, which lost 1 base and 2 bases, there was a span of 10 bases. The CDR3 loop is CASSLSGFPGNTIYF. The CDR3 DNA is TGCGCCAGCAGCTTGTCAGGCTTTCCTGGAAACACCATATATTTT. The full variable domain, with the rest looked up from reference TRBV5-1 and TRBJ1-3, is KAGVTQTPRYLIKTRGQQVTLSCSPISGHRSVSWYQQTPGQGLQFLFEYFSETQRNKGNFPGRFSGRQFSNSRSEMNVSTLELGDSALYLCASSLSGFPGNTIYFGEGSWLTVV.

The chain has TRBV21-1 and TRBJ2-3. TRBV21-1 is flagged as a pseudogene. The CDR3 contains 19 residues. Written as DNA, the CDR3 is TGTGCCAGCAGCAGCCCTCGTCGGGACCATTATCGTCGCGCAGATACGCAGTATTTT. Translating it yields CASSSPRRDHYRRADTQYF.

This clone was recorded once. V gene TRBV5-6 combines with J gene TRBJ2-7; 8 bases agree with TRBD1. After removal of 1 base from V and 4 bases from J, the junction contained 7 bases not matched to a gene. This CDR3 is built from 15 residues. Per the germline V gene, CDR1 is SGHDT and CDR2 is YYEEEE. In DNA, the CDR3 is TGTGCCAGCAGCTTGTACGGACAGGGTGGGTACGAGCAGTACTTC. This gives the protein CASSLYGQGGYEQYF.

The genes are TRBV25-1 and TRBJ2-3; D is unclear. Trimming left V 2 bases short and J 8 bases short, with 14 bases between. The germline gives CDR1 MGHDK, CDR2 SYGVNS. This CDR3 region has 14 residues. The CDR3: CASSERLTPGTQYF. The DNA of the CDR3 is TGTGCCAGCAGTGAACGCCTGACGCCCGGTACGCAGTATTTT.

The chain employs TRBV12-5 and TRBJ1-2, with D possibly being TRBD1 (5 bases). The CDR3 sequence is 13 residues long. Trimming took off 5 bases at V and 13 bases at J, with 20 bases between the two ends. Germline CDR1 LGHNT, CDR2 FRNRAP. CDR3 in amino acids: CASGVAGTFSSTF. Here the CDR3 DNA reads TGTGCTAGTGGTGTGGCCGGGACTTTCTCCTCCACCTTC.

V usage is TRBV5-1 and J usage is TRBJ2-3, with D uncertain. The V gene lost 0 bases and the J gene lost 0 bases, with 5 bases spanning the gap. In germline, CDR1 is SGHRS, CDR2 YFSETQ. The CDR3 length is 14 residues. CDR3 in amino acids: CASSLGPSTDTQYF. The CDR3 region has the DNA TGCGCCAGCAGCTTGGGGCCGAGCACAGATACGCAGTATTTT.

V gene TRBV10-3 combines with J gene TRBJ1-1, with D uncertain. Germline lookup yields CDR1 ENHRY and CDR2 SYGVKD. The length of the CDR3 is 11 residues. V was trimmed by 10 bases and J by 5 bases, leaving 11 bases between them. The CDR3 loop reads CASGSTTEAFF. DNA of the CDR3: TGTGCCAGTGGCTCGACTACTGAAGCTTTCTTT.

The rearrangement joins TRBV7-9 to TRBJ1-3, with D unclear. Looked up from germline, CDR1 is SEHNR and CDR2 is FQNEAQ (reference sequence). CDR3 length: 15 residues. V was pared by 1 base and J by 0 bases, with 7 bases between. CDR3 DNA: TGTGCCAGCAGCTTAGTATACTTCTCTGGAAACACCATATATTTT. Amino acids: CASSLVYFSGNTIYF.

This CDR3 reads CASTQPGQGSYGYTF. DNA for the CDR3: TGCGCCAGCACTCAACCGGGACAGGGGAGCTATGGCTACACCTTC. The chain carries TRBV5-1 and TRBJ1-2, with 10 bases aligning to TRBD1. CDR1 is SGHRS and CDR2 is YFSETQ in the germline V gene. CDR3 length: 15 amino acids. V gave up 6 bases and J gave up 4 bases; unmatched junction bases: 9.

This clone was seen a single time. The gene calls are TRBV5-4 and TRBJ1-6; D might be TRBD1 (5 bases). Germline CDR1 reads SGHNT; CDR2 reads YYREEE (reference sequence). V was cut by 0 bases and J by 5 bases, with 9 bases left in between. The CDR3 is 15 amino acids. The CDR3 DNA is TGTGCCAGCAGCTTGGGGGGACGGAATAATTCACCCCTCCACTTT. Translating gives CASSLGGRNNSPLHF.

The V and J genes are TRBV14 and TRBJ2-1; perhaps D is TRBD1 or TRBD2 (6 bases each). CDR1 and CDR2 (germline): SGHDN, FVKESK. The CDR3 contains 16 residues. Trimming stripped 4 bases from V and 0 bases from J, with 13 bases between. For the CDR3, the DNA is TGTGCCAGCAGCCGGAACGGGGGCCTCTCCTACAATGAGCAGTTCTTC. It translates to CASSRNGGLSYNEQFF.

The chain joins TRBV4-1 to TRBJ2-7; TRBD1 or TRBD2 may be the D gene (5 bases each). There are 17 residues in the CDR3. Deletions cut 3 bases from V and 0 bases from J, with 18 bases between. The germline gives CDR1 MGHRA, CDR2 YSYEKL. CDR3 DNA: TGCGCCAGCAGCCACACAAGGGGTAGGACTGACTCCTACGAGCAGTACTTC. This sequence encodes CASSHTRGRTDSYEQYF.

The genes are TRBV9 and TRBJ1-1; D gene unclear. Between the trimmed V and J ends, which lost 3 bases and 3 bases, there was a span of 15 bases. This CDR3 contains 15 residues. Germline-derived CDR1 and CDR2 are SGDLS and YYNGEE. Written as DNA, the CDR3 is TGTGCCAGCAGCGCAACAAACCCTGAGGACACTGAAGCTTTCTTT. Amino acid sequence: CASSATNPEDTEAFF.

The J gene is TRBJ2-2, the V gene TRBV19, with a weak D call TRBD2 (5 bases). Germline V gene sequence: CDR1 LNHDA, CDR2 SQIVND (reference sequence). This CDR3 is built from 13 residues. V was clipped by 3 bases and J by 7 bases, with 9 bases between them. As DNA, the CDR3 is TGTGCCAGTAGTATCCGGGGAATCGGGGAGCTGTTTTTT. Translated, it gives CASSIRGIGELFF.